Detailed here is one T cell receptor (beta chain). Original processing notes: Nucleated cell counts were estimated from reference gene primer amplification. Assay used: immunoSEQ multiplex PCR; TCRdb lists only in-frame clones, some missing. D and trimming were read from the DNA, whereas the V and J calls and clone size are those reported in that table. The table shows 45,000 or so clones, with roughly 90% occurring only once. The data originate from a study of blood T cell repertoires in COVID-19. Study details: Spain, Italy and the United States supplied samples that represented acute and convalescent COVID-19.

The germline gives CDR1 MNHEY, CDR2 SMNVEV (reference sequence). CDR3 size: 12 residues. V shed 5 bases, J shed 8 bases, and the junction held 4 bases outside the gene matches. Material: peripheral blood. V gene TRBV27 combines with J gene TRBJ2-3; 7 nucleotides match TRBD1. This receptor was obtained from a human donor in a cohort sampled during active COVID-19. CDR3 nucleotides: TGTGCCAGCAGTCTGAACAGGGGTACGCAGTATTTT. It translates to CASSLNRGTQYF.